This TCR beta chain is drawn from a study of OX40 agonist ivuxolimab in advanced cancers. Clones were read by immunoSEQ multiplex PCR, and TCRdb kept only the in-frame ones, dropping some. The data hold fewer than 90,000 clones, with around nine tenths observed a single time. The CDR3 is made up of 13 amino acids. The junction had 5 bases not matched to a gene; V was cut back by 10 bases and J by 3 bases. CDR1 and CDR2 (germline): LNHDA, SQIVND (reference sequence). This TCR was sampled from an adult with an advanced solid tumor such as melanoma, head and neck, liver or kidney cancer. Sequencing used CD4+ or CD8+ T cells sorted from blood, obtained in a trial of the OX40 agonist ivuxolimab. The chain links TRBV19 to TRBJ2-7; 11 positions match TRBD1. As DNA, the CDR3 is TGTGCCACCACCGGGACAGGGGGCTACGAGCAGTACTTC. Translation gives CATTGTGGYEQYF.